The rows below give T cell receptor beta chains drawn from one sample of a study of blood T cell repertoires in COVID-19. Some clones are missing from TCRdb's copy, which holds only in-frame ones; the method was immunoSEQ multiplex PCR. Among some 110,000 clones listed, more than 80% were seen once. What was sequenced was peripheral blood. The receptors derive from a man aged 40-49 years with acute or convalescent COVID-19. Both conserved end residues are part of each CDR3. Each record gives: clone size, D gene, J gene, V gene, CDR3 protein, CDR3 DNA. A D gene is named only where the DNA matches it firmly. Expanded clones are given a class, and other clones once, few, many or no size at all.

-	-	TRBJ2-5	TRBV7-6	CASSSGQGGQETQYF	TGTGCCAGCAGCTCGGGGCAGGGAGGCCAAGAGACCCAGTACTTC
-	TRBD1	TRBJ1-2	TRBV11-2	CASSLGIPDRVYGYTF	TGTGCCAGCAGCTTAGGTATCCCCGACAGGGTCTATGGCTACACCTTC
-	TRBD1	TRBJ1-2	TRBV25-1	CASSGTGGVGNYGYTF	TGTGCCAGCAGCGGGACAGGGGGCGTCGGCAACTATGGCTACACCTTC
few	-	TRBJ1-1	TRBV19	CASSMNRGVTEAFF	TGTGCCAGTAGTATGAATAGGGGTGTCACTGAAGCTTTCTTT
-	TRBD1	TRBJ1-1	TRBV3-1/TRBV3-2	CASSRRTGNTEAFF	TGTGCCAGCAGCCGCCGGACAGGGAACACTGAAGCTTTCTTT
-	TRBD1	TRBJ2-1	TRBV2	CASSEGTGVGEQFF	TGTGCCAGCAGTGAAGGGACAGGGGTGGGTGAGCAGTTCTTC
-	TRBD1	TRBJ2-1	TRBV3-1/TRBV3-2	CASSHGTGGNEQFF	TGTGCCAGCAGCCATGGGACAGGGGGCAATGAGCAGTTCTTC
-	TRBD1	TRBJ1-1	TRBV11-2	CASSSPGTGVIVVNTEAFF	TGTGCCAGCAGCTCTCCAGGGACAGGGGTAATTGTTGTGAACACTGAAGCTTTCTTT
-	-	TRBJ1-3	TRBV5-6	CASSLVSSGNTIYF	TGTGCCAGCAGCTTGGTGAGCTCTGGAAACACCATATATTTT
once	TRBD2	TRBJ2-5	TRBV7-9	CASSIYSGRNQETQYF	TGTGCCAGCAGCATTTATAGCGGGAGGAACCAAGAGACCCAGTACTTC
-	-	TRBJ1-1	TRBV15	CATSIAGGTEAFF	TGTGCCACCAGCATAGCCGGGGGGACTGAAGCTTTCTTT
few	-	TRBJ2-6	TRBV6-1	CASSEWGARSGANVLTF	TGTGCCAGCAGTGAATGGGGAGCTCGCTCTGGGGCCAACGTCCTGACTTTC
once	-	TRBJ1-1	TRBV25-1	CASSESQENTEAFF	TGTGCCAGCAGTGAATCCCAGGAGAACACTGAAGCTTTCTTT
-	-	TRBJ2-1	TRBV9	CASRGLGVDEQFF	TGTGCCAGCAGAGGGTTAGGGGTGGACGAGCAGTTCTTC
-	-	TRBJ1-1	TRBV2	CASSDEGVTEAFF	TGTGCCAGCAGTGATGAGGGGGTCACTGAAGCTTTCTTT
once	TRBD1	TRBJ1-5	TRBV5-8	CASSSRTGISQPQHF	TGTGCCAGCAGCTCACGGACAGGGATCAGTCAGCCCCAGCATTTT
-	TRBD1	TRBJ2-3	TRBV14	CASSAPGQRTDTQYF	TGTGCCAGCAGCGCCCCGGGACAGCGCACAGATACGCAGTATTTT
-	-	TRBJ1-1	TRBV19	CASSTRAEAFF	TGTGCCAGTAGCACCCGGGCTGAAGCTTTCTTT
-	TRBD1	TRBJ2-6	TRBV18	CASSPGQVFSGANVLTF	TGTGCCAGCTCACCGGGACAGGTCTTCTCTGGGGCCAACGTCCTGACTTTC
-	TRBD2	TRBJ2-7	TRBV30	CACSGGTYYEQYF	TGTGCCTGTAGCGGGGGGACCTACTACGAGCAGTACTTC
-	-	TRBJ2-1	TRBV5-4	CASSDRKSSYNEQFF	TGTGCCAGCAGCGACAGGAAGAGCTCCTACAATGAGCAGTTCTTC
-	TRBD1	TRBJ2-7	TRBV5-1	CASSLGGTGRRVYEQYF	TGCGCCAGCAGCTTGGGGGGGACAGGCCGAAGGGTATACGAGCAGTACTTC
-	TRBD2	TRBJ2-1	TRBV5-1	CASSSLAGAGNEQFF	TGCGCCAGCAGCTCACTAGCGGGAGCGGGGAATGAGCAGTTCTTC
-	-	TRBJ1-2	TRBV29-1	CSVELSGDGGYTF	TGCAGCGTTGAACTATCAGGGGACGGTGGCTACACCTTC
-	-	TRBJ2-5	TRBV18	CASSPSNSRVETQYF	TGTGCCAGCTCACCAAGCAATAGCAGGGTCGAGACCCAGTACTTC
-	-	TRBJ2-3	TRBV5-6	CASSSGQTADTQYF	TGTGCCAGCAGCTCCGGACAGACAGCAGATACGCAGTATTTT
once	-	TRBJ1-1	TRBV5-1	CASSLGQRTEAFF	TGCGCCAGCAGCTTGGGACAGCGCACTGAAGCTTTCTTT
once	TRBD1	TRBJ2-7	TRBV6-5	CASSYGQDEQYF	TGTGCCAGCAGTTACGGACAGGACGAGCAGTACTTC
-	TRBD2	TRBJ2-1	TRBV6-6	CASSPSSGGSYNEQFF	TGTGCCAGCAGTCCGTCTAGCGGGGGCTCCTACAATGAGCAGTTCTTC
-	TRBD1	TRBJ1-2	TRBV10-3	CATEGTGFGYTF	TGTGCCACCGAGGGGACAGGATTTGGCTACACCTTC
-	TRBD2	TRBJ2-3	TRBV7-2	CASSSHRGLAGGYTQYF	TGTGCCAGCAGCTCCCACAGGGGGCTAGCGGGAGGTTATACGCAGTATTTT
many	-	TRBJ2-7	TRBV13	CASSLDRSYEQYF	TGTGCCAGCAGCTTAGATAGGAGCTACGAGCAGTACTTC
-	-	TRBJ1-1	TRBV5-1	CASSQTPAETTNTEAFF	TGCGCCAGCAGCCAAACCCCCGCAGAGACAACGAACACTGAAGCTTTCTTT
-	-	TRBJ1-5	TRBV2	CASSDRRPNQPQHF	TGTGCCAGCAGTGATCGCAGGCCCAATCAGCCCCAGCATTTT
-	TRBD1	TRBJ1-2	TRBV6-5	CASRLDPDRAEGYTF	TGTGCCAGCAGATTAGATCCCGACAGGGCGGAGGGCTACACCTTC
-	-	TRBJ1-2	TRBV11-2	CASSLGGRRGYTF	TGTGCCAGCAGCTTAGGAGGTCGGCGTGGCTACACCTTC
-	-	TRBJ1-4	TRBV6-5	CASSRTALNEKLFF	TGTGCCAGCAGCCGGACAGCCCTTAATGAAAAACTGTTTTTT
-	TRBD1	TRBJ1-1	TRBV10-1	CASSPGGRDTEAFF	TGCGCCAGCAGTCCAGGGGGCAGGGACACTGAAGCTTTCTTT
-	TRBD1	TRBJ1-6	TRBV5-8	CASSLGDRTSPLHF	TGTGCCAGCAGTTTAGGGGACAGGACTTCACCCCTCCACTTT
-	-	TRBJ1-3	TRBV6-5	CAIAAVTGNTIYF	TGTGCGATCGCAGCGGTGACTGGAAACACCATATATTTT
-	-	TRBJ2-1	TRBV4-1	CASSEVGEQFF	TGCGCCAGCAGCGAAGTCGGTGAGCAGTTCTTC
-	-	TRBJ1-6	TRBV27	CASTAMTGSSYNSPLHF	TGTGCCAGCACCGCCATGACTGGGAGCTCCTATAATTCACCCCTCCACTTT
-	TRBD1	TRBJ2-1	TRBV18	CASSPTGTGYNEQFF	TGTGCCAGCTCACCTACCGGGACAGGGTACAATGAGCAGTTCTTC
-	TRBD1	TRBJ1-5	TRBV19	CASSATGGMQPQHF	TGTGCCAGTAGTGCGACAGGGGGCATGCAGCCCCAGCATTTT
-	TRBD2	TRBJ2-7	TRBV11-3	CASSSASGDEQYF	TGTGCCAGCAGCTCCGCTAGCGGGGACGAGCAGTACTTC
-	TRBD1	TRBJ2-7	TRBV6-5	CASSYAGQGNEQYF	TGTGCCAGCAGTTACGCTGGACAGGGGAACGAGCAGTACTTC